Sequencing of this TCR beta chain was carried out in a study of blood T cell repertoires in COVID-19. How the authors handled the data: The authors estimated nucleated cell counts from reference gene primer amplification. Profiling relied on immunoSEQ multiplex PCR, and the TCRdb table lists in-frame clones only, not all of them. The V and J calls and clone size come from that table; D and trimming were worked out from the DNA. The profile shows 68,000 or so clones, 80% to 95% of them singletons. This CDR3 is 18 amino acids long. Trimming cost V 2 bases and J 0 bases; bases outside gene matches: 11. Germline V lookup: CDR1 MNHEY, CDR2 SVGEGT.

The sequence came from a man between 50 and 59 years old with COVID-19, enrolled during active disease. The chain employs TRBV6-2 or TRBV6-3 and TRBJ2-7; 9 bases are a match to TRBD1. The sequencing sample was made of peripheral blood. CDR3 in DNA: TGTGCCAGCAGTTACCGCCCACCCCGGGACAGGGCCTCCTACGAGCAGTACTTC. Amino acids: CASSYRPPRDRASYEQYF.